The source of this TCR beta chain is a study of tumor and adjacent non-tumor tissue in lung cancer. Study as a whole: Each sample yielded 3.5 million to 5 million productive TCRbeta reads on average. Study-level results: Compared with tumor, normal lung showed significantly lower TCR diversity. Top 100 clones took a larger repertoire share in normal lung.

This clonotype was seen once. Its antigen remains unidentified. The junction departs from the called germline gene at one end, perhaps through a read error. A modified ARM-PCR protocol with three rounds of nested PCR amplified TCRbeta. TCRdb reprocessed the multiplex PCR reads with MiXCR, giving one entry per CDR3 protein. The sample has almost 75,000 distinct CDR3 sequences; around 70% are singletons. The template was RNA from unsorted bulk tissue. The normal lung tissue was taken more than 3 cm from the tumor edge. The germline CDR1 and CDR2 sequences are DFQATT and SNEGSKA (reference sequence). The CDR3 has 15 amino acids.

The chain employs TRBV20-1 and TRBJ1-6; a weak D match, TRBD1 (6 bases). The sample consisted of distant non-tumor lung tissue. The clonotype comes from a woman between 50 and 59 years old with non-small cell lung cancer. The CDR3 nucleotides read TGCAGTGCTAGAGATCTAGACAGGCCGTATTCACCCCTCCGCTTT. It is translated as CSARDLDRPYSPLRF.